There are a few counts of the clone carrying this T cell receptor beta chain. The antigen is not known. At one end the junction does not follow the germline gene, possibly because of a read error. The data originate from a study of breast tumors, draining lymph nodes, adjacent tissues. One entry per CDR3 protein, called by TCRdb with MiXCR from the multiplex PCR reads. Of about 110,000 distinct CDR3 sequences listed, roughly 33% are singletons. Breast cancer patients provided tissue from their axillary draining lymph nodes. The length of the CDR3 is 11 residues. The germline V gene has CDR1 SGHAT and CDR2 FQNNGV. General study results and limits: The lymph node origin of tumor T cells was framed as consistent with a hypothesis, not demonstrated. Tumors had less TCR diversity than lymph nodes, more than nontumor tissue. Most tumor T cells seemingly derive from lymph node, then expand in tumor. Tumor and nontumor repertoires were significantly more similar in luminal-like than in basal-like breast cancer.

The chain combines TRBV11-2 with TRBJ2-5; D is ambiguous. Sequencing used axillary lymph node tissue. The source of this sequence is a female donor with breast cancer. Some clones in this sample may be carry-over from other donors' samples. CDR3 DNA: TGTGCCAGCAGCCCCCTAGAGACCCCGTACTTC. This translates into CASSPLETPYF.